The 9 T cell receptor beta chains below come from one sample, sequenced in a study of blood T cell repertoires in COVID-19. Clones were read by immunoSEQ multiplex PCR, and TCRdb kept only the in-frame ones, dropping some. The table shows just under 150,000 clones, with around nine tenths occurring only once. The sequencing input was peripheral blood. The source of these receptors is a human donor in a cohort sampled during active COVID-19.

The V call is TRBV9, the J call TRBJ2-7; 9 positions agree with TRBD2. The J segment lost 5 bases and the V segment lost 1 base, leaving 10 bases of the junction unmatched. The CDR3 runs 16 residues. Per the germline V gene, CDR1 is SGDLS and CDR2 is YYNGEE. The CDR3 loop is CASSVSVAGVNDEQYF. Written as DNA, the CDR3 is TGTGCCAGCAGCGTATCTGTAGCGGGGGTGAATGACGAGCAGTACTTC.

The DNA of the CDR3 is TGTGCCAGCAGCCACAGAACAGGCCCGGCAAACTATGGCTACACCTTC. Residues: CASSHRTGPANYGYTF. J is TRBJ1-2 and V is TRBV3-1 (or the pseudogene TRBV3-2); maybe TRBD1 (5 bases). Germline V gene lookup returns CDR1 LGHDT and CDR2 YNNKEL (reference sequence). With 3 bases removed from V and 2 bases from J, the gap between germline ends came to 16 bases. The CDR3 is made up of 16 amino acids.

This chain connects TRBV10-1 to TRBJ1-2, with 8 bases matching TRBD1. The J segment lost 8 bases and the V segment lost 6 bases, leaving 8 bases of the junction unmatched. This CDR3 contains 13 residues. From germline, CDR1 is WNHNN and CDR2 SYGVQD (reference sequence). The DNA for the CDR3 is TGCGCCAGCAGCGCGGACAGGGCGACCGGCTACACCTTC. Encoded protein: CASSADRATGYTF.

The chain recombines TRBV27 with TRBJ2-7; no definite D call. CDR1 is MNHEY, CDR2 SMNVEV, per germline (reference sequence). Between the trimmed V and J ends, which lost 2 bases and 3 bases, there was a span of 14 bases. The CDR3 consists of 15 residues. The CDR3 region has the DNA TGTGCCAGCAGTTTAACCCCGGGTTGGAGCTACGAGCAGTACTTC. Protein sequence: CASSLTPGWSYEQYF.

The chain carries TRBV3-1 (or the pseudogene TRBV3-2) and TRBJ1-5; D is uncertain. The ends were cut back, 3 bases at V and 0 bases at J, with 9 bases in the middle. Looked up from germline, CDR1 is LGHDT and CDR2 is YNNKEL (reference sequence). The CDR3 is 15 amino acids. The CDR3 sequence: CASSQNIDSNQPQHF. The CDR3 DNA is TGTGCCAGCAGCCAGAACATTGATAGCAATCAGCCCCAGCATTTT.

The V and J genes are TRBV4-1 and TRBJ2-1; possibly TRBD2 for D (6 bases). The CDR3 sequence is 18 residues long. Germline V lookup: CDR1 MGHRA, CDR2 YSYEKL. Trimming stripped 0 bases from V and 3 bases from J, with 18 bases between. CDR3 nucleotides: TGCGCCAGCAGCCAAGAGATGAAAGCCTGGACTAACTACAATGAGCAGTTCTTC. This codes for CASSQEMKAWTNYNEQFF.

The rearrangement links TRBV18 to TRBJ2-1; TRBD2 matches 8 bases. The CDR3 loop spans 15 amino acids. With V trimmed by 4 bases and J by 0 bases, 2 bases remained unmatched. CDR1 is KGHSH, CDR2 LQKENI, per germline. CDR3: CASSQAGGSYNEQFF. The CDR3 nucleotides are TGTGCCAGCTCACAGGCGGGGGGCTCCTACAATGAGCAGTTCTTC. The whole variable domain, filled in from reference TRBV18 and TRBJ2-1, reads NAGVMQNPRHLVRRRGQEARLRCSPMKGHSHVYWYRQLPEEGLKFMVYLQKENIIDESGMPKERFSAEFPKEGPSILRIQQVVRGDSAAYFCASSQAGGSYNEQFFGPGTRLTVL.

CDR3 residues: CASSASGGAYNEQFF. CDR3 DNA: TGTGCCAGCTCAGCTAGCGGGGGGGCCTACAATGAGCAGTTCTTC. J is TRBJ2-1 and V is TRBV18, with 12 bases lining up with TRBD2. Trimming cost V 5 bases and J 2 bases; bases outside gene matches: 1. CDR1 KGHSH and CDR2 LQKENI come from the germline V gene. The CDR3 extends over 15 amino acids.

This chain joins TRBV5-1 and TRBJ2-1; TRBD2 matches 12 bases. CDR3 length: 17 residues. V lost 0 bases and J lost 4; bases outside the gene matches: 5. Germline CDR1 is SGHRS and CDR2 is YFSETQ. The CDR3: CASSLVPTSGRYNEQFF. In DNA, the CDR3 is TGCGCCAGCAGCTTGGTTCCCACTAGCGGGAGGTACAATGAGCAGTTCTTC.